These T cell receptor beta chains were read from a single sample in a study of CD8+CD57+ T cells in acquired aplastic anemia. TCRdb re-called the reads through MiXCR, storing one row per CDR3 protein. The sample records fewer than 250,000 distinct CDR3 sequences, under 55% being singletons. The sequenced sample consisted of sorted CD4+, CD8+, or CD8+CD57+ T cells (not recorded which) from PBMCs. The source is a human donor with aplastic anemia. CDR3s include the opening cysteine and the closing phenylalanine or tryptophan. Fields, in order: CDR3 length, D gene, J gene, V gene, clone size, CDR3 protein, CDR3 DNA. D genes are given only for firm matches. Clone size, where shown, is once, few, many, or a class for clones that have expanded.

length: 16; D: -; J: TRBJ2-2; V: TRBV7-6; size: few; CDR3: CASSLGRGTATGELFF; DNA: TGTGCCAGCAGCTTGGGAAGGGGGACGGCCACCGGGGAGCTGTTTTTT
length: 16; D: -; J: TRBJ1-1; V: TRBV19; size: -; CDR3: CASSIWTPARNTEAFF; DNA: TGTGCCAGTAGTATTTGGACTCCGGCGAGGAACACTGAAGCTTTCTTT
length: 14; D: TRBD1; J: TRBJ1-2; V: TRBV9; size: many; CDR3: CASSVAEGGRGYTF; DNA: TGTGCCAGCAGCGTGGCGGAAGGGGGCCGGGGCTACACCTTC
length: 14; D: TRBD2; J: TRBJ2-2; V: TRBV5-5; size: -; CDR3: CASSWGGYTGELFF; DNA: TGTGCCAGCAGCTGGGGGGGGTACACCGGGGAGCTGTTTTTT
length: 14; D: -; J: TRBJ2-3; V: TRBV2; size: many; CDR3: CASSGTASTDTQYF; DNA: TGTGCCAGCAGTGGGACAGCCAGCACAGATACGCAGTATTTT
length: 14; D: TRBD2; J: TRBJ2-1; V: TRBV6-5; size: -; CDR3: CASTGTSSNNEQFF; DNA: TGTGCCAGTACGGGGACTAGCTCCAACAATGAGCAGTTCTTC
length: 15; D: -; J: TRBJ2-1; V: TRBV9; size: many; CDR3: CASSVVGDTYNEQFF; DNA: TGTGCCAGCAGCGTAGTAGGAGACACCTACAATGAGCAGTTCTTC
length: 20; D: -; J: TRBJ1-5; V: TRBV7-9; size: many; CDR3: CASSLGGGDSGYMGNQPQHF; DNA: TGTGCCAGCAGCTTAGGTGGGGGGGACTCGGGGTATATGGGCAATCAGCCCCAGCATTTT
length: 13; D: -; J: TRBJ1-1; V: TRBV24-1; size: once; CDR3: CATSDSLGGRAFF; DNA: TGTGCCACCAGTGACTCCTTGGGGGGCCGAGCTTTCTTT
length: 15; D: TRBD1; J: TRBJ1-4; V: TRBV9; size: -; CDR3: CASSVTGATNEKLFF; DNA: TGTGCCAGCAGCGTTACAGGGGCAACTAATGAAAAACTGTTTTTT
length: 14; D: -; J: TRBJ2-1; V: TRBV28; size: few; CDR3: CASSLAQGGNEQFF; DNA: TGTGCCAGCAGTCTCGCCCAGGGGGGCAATGAGCAGTTCTTC
length: 11; D: -; J: TRBJ1-3; V: TRBV9; size: -; CDR3: CASGSANTIYF; DNA: TGTGCCAGTGGGTCAGCAAACACCATATATTTT
length: 15; D: TRBD2; J: TRBJ2-3; V: TRBV7-9; size: -; CDR3: CARIRAGGPGDTQYF; DNA: TGTGCCAGAATACGGGCGGGGGGGCCAGGGGATACGCAGTATTTT
length: 14; D: -; J: TRBJ1-1; V: TRBV6-6; size: many; CDR3: CASSYQGQHTEAFF; DNA: TGTGCCAGCAGTTACCAGGGGCAGCACACTGAAGCTTTCTTT
length: 14; D: -; J: TRBJ2-2; V: TRBV2; size: -; CDR3: CASSEPGNTGELFF; DNA: TGTGCCAGCAGTGAGCCAGGGAACACCGGGGAGCTGTTTTTT
length: 14; D: TRBD2; J: TRBJ2-1; V: TRBV7-8; size: -; CDR3: CASSFVAGRNEQFF; DNA: TGTGCCAGCAGCTTTGTAGCGGGAAGGAATGAGCAGTTCTTC
length: 13; D: -; J: TRBJ1-1; V: TRBV2; size: many; CDR3: CASSPNEGPEAFF; DNA: TGTGCCAGCAGCCCCAACGAAGGGCCTGAAGCTTTCTTT
length: 15; D: TRBD1; J: TRBJ2-5; V: TRBV5-1; size: once; CDR3: CASSPGQGGRETQYF; DNA: TGTGCCAGCAGCCCGGGACAGGGCGGGCGAGAGACCCAGTACTTC
length: 13; D: -; J: TRBJ1-1; V: TRBV7-6; size: once; CDR3: CASSLGLDTEAFF; DNA: TGTGCCAGCAGCTTAGGGCTTGACACTGAAGCTTTCTTT
length: 19; D: TRBD2; J: TRBJ2-1; V: TRBV7-3; size: -; CDR3: CASSVMGRGEREGLYEQFF; DNA: TGTGCCAGCAGCGTCATGGGACGGGGCGAGCGGGAGGGCCTCTATGAGCAGTTCTTC
length: 15; D: -; J: TRBJ1-6; V: TRBV5-1; size: -; CDR3: CASSVGVSANSPLHF; DNA: TGTGCCAGCAGCGTAGGTGTCAGCGCCAATTCACCCCTCCACTTT
length: 14; D: TRBD1; J: TRBJ2-2; V: TRBV10-3; size: -; CDR3: CAISGTGNTGELFF; DNA: TGTGCCATCAGCGGGACAGGGAACACCGGGGAGCTGTTTTTT
length: 17; D: -; J: TRBJ1-5; V: TRBV7-6; size: many; CDR3: CASSLNSGTGKNQPQHF; DNA: TGTGCCAGCAGCTTAAATAGCGGAACAGGGAAAAATCAGCCCCAGCATTTT
length: 13; D: -; J: TRBJ1-2; V: TRBV10-1; size: -; CDR3: CASSETQNYGYTF; DNA: TGCGCCAGCAGTGAGACCCAGAACTATGGCTACACCTTC
length: 13; D: -; J: TRBJ2-4; V: TRBV7-3; size: -; CDR3: CASSLNRDNIQYF; DNA: TGTGCCAGCAGCTTAAACAGGGATAACATTCAGTACTTC
length: 15; D: TRBD1; J: TRBJ1-6; V: TRBV9; size: -; CDR3: CASSVRDSYNSPLHF; DNA: TGTGCCAGCAGCGTCCGGGACAGCTATAATTCACCCCTCCACTTT
length: 10; D: -; J: TRBJ2-3; V: TRBV20-1; size: -; CDR3: CSAPTDTQYF; DNA: TGCAGTGCCCCCACAGATACGCAGTATTTT
length: 13; D: -; J: TRBJ2-3; V: TRBV7-3; size: -; CDR3: CASSSPGTPMQYF; DNA: TGTGCCAGCAGCTCTCCCGGGACGCCTATGCAGTATTTT
length: 14; D: -; J: TRBJ2-4; V: TRBV10-1; size: many; CDR3: CASSESGEPNIQYF; DNA: TGCGCCAGCAGTGAGTCCGGGGAACCCAACATTCAGTACTTC
length: 15; D: -; J: TRBJ1-1; V: TRBV12-3/TRBV12-4; size: many; CDR3: CASSLSGTVNTEAFF; DNA: TGTGCCAGCAGTTTATCCGGGACCGTGAACACTGAAGCTTTCTTT
length: 14; D: -; J: TRBJ2-1; V: TRBV24-1; size: -; CDR3: CATSDFAGNNEQFF; DNA: TGTGCCACCAGTGATTTTGCAGGGAACAATGAGCAGTTCTTC
length: 14; D: -; J: TRBJ2-1; V: TRBV30; size: -; CDR3: CAWSVSQRGNEQFF; DNA: TGTGCCTGGAGTGTAAGCCAGAGGGGCAATGAGCAGTTCTTC
length: 12; D: -; J: TRBJ2-1; V: TRBV12-3/TRBV12-4; size: -; CDR3: CASSLENNEQFF; DNA: TGTGCCAGCAGTTTAGAAAACAATGAGCAGTTCTTC
length: 17; D: TRBD1; J: TRBJ1-1; V: TRBV10-3; size: many; CDR3: CAISERGQGARGTEAFF; DNA: TGTGCCATCAGTGAGCGTGGACAGGGGGCAAGGGGCACTGAAGCTTTCTTT
length: 15; D: -; J: TRBJ2-7; V: TRBV29-1; size: -; CDR3: CSSEEDSSNSYEQYF; DNA: TGCAGCAGTGAGGAGGACAGCTCCAACTCCTACGAGCAGTACTTC
length: 14; D: -; J: TRBJ1-6; V: TRBV7-9; size: once; CDR3: CASSPRMPHSPLHF; DNA: TGTGCCAGCAGCCCCCGGATGCCCCATTCACCCCTCCACTTT
length: 14; D: -; J: TRBJ2-7; V: TRBV7-8; size: once; CDR3: CASSQRATTYEQYF; DNA: TGTGCCAGCAGCCAAAGGGCTACTACCTACGAGCAGTACTTC
length: 15; D: -; J: TRBJ1-4; V: TRBV9; size: few; CDR3: CASSAWGGDNEKLFF; DNA: TGTGCCAGCAGCGCATGGGGGGGGGATAATGAAAAACTGTTTTTT
length: 14; D: TRBD1; J: TRBJ2-7; V: TRBV20-1; size: -; CDR3: CSARLGQGGYEQYF; DNA: TGCAGTGCTAGACTTGGACAGGGAGGCTACGAGCAGTACTTC
length: 14; D: TRBD1; J: TRBJ2-4; V: TRBV10-3; size: -; CDR3: CATQETGGAGIQYF; DNA: TGTGCCACCCAAGAGACAGGGGGCGCAGGCATTCAGTACTTC
length: 14; D: TRBD1; J: TRBJ2-5; V: TRBV10-3; size: -; CDR3: CAISGTGDQETQYF; DNA: TGTGCCATCAGCGGGACAGGAGACCAAGAGACCCAGTACTTC
length: 15; D: -; J: TRBJ1-2; V: TRBV5-4; size: few; CDR3: CASSLRTALDYGYTF; DNA: TGTGCCAGCAGCTTGCGGACAGCGCTGGATTATGGCTACACCTTC
length: 17; D: -; J: TRBJ1-2; V: TRBV10-3; size: -; CDR3: CAISEPASGGSGERYTF; DNA: TGTGCCATCAGTGAGCCGGCTAGCGGGGGCTCAGGGGAACGCTACACCTTC
length: 14; D: -; J: TRBJ1-1; V: TRBV5-5; size: many; CDR3: CASSLKVMNTEAFF; DNA: TGTGCCAGCAGCTTGAAGGTCATGAACACTGAAGCTTTCTTT
length: 15; D: TRBD2; J: TRBJ2-1; V: TRBV11-2; size: many; CDR3: CASSLDPAGGNEQFF; DNA: TGTGCCAGCAGCTTAGATCCAGCGGGAGGCAATGAGCAGTTCTTC
length: 14; D: -; J: TRBJ2-1; V: TRBV2; size: -; CDR3: CATSDFGEDNEQFF; DNA: TGTGCCACCAGTGATTTTGGGGAGGACAATGAGCAGTTCTTC
length: 13; D: TRBD1; J: TRBJ2-7; V: TRBV29-1; size: -; CDR3: CSVHGQVAHEQYF; DNA: TGCAGCGTCCATGGACAGGTTGCCCACGAGCAGTACTTC
length: 12; D: TRBD2; J: TRBJ2-7; V: TRBV3-1; size: many; CDR3: CASSQASGEQYF; DNA: TGTGCCAGCAGCCAAGCTAGCGGAGAGCAGTACTTC
length: 14; D: -; J: TRBJ2-7; V: TRBV6-1; size: many; CDR3: CASVISQGAYEQYF; DNA: TGTGCCAGCGTAATATCCCAGGGAGCCTACGAGCAGTACTTC
length: 11; D: -; J: TRBJ1-2; V: TRBV6-5; size: many; CDR3: CASSSPNGYTF; DNA: TGTGCCAGCAGTTCCCCTAATGGCTACACCTTC
length: 15; D: -; J: TRBJ2-5; V: TRBV7-9; size: few; CDR3: CASSFFRGGQETQYF; DNA: TGTGCCAGCAGCTTTTTTAGGGGGGGCCAAGAGACCCAGTACTTC